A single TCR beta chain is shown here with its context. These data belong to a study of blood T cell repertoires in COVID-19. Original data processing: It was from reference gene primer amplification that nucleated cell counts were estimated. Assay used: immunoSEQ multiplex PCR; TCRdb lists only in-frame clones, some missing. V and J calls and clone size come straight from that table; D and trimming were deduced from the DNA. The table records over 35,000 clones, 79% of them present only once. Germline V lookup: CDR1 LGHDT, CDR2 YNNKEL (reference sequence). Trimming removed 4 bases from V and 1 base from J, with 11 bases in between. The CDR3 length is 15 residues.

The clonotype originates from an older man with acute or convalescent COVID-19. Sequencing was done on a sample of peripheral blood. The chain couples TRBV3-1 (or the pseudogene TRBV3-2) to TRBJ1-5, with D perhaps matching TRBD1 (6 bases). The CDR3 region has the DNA TGTGCCAGCAGCCTATTAACAGGGAGCAATCAGCCCCAGCATTTT. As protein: CASSLLTGSNQPQHF.